The TCR beta chain under discussion was sequenced for a study of shared clonotypes between healthy human individuals. Trimming cost V 6 bases and J 1 base, with 9 bases left between them. The germline gives CDR1 SQVTM, CDR2 ANQGSEA. The CDR3 is 12 amino acids. Authors' data handling: ImmunoSEQ only sent back junction sequences with no quality scores, so filtering was done differently. Clones were read by immunoSEQ multiplex PCR, and TCRdb kept only the in-frame ones, dropping some. Clone size and the V and J calls come from that table; the DNA yielded D and trimming. The data contain about 560,000 clones, around 77% of them singletons.

The sample consisted of PBMCs. This receptor was obtained from a woman in her thirties or forties in good health. Some clones in this sample may be carry-over from other donors' samples. The chain has TRBV29-1 and TRBJ1-1, with D possibly being TRBD1 (5 bases). In DNA, the CDR3 is TGCAGCGTCGGACATGGGAACACTGAAGCTTTCTTT. Protein product: CSVGHGNTEAFF.